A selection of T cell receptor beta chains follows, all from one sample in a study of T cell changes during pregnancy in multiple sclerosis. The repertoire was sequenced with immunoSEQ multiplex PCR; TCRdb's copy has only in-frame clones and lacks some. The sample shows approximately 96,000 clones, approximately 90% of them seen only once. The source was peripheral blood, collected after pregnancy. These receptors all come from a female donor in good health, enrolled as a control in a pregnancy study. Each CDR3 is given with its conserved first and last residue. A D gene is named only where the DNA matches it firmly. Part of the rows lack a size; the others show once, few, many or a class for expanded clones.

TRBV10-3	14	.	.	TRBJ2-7	CAISDMGGLYEQYF	TGTGCCATCAGTGATATGGGGGGATTATACGAGCAGTACTTC
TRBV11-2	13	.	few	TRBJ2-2	CASSLENSGELFF	TGTGCCAGCAGCTTAGAAAACTCCGGGGAGCTGTTTTTT
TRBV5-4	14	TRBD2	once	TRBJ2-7	CASTERGNSYEQYF	TGTGCCAGTACGGAGCGGGGGAACTCCTACGAGCAGTACTTC
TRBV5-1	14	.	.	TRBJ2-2	CASSPRVGTGELFF	TGCGCCAGCAGCCCCAGGGTCGGAACCGGGGAGCTGTTTTTT
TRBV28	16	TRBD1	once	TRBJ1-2	CASSLSGTVPHYGYTF	TGTGCCAGCAGTTTATCGGGGACAGTCCCTCACTATGGCTACACCTTC
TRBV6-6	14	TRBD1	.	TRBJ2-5	CASSYGTAQETQYF	TGTGCCAGCAGTTACGGGACAGCCCAAGAGACCCAGTACTTC
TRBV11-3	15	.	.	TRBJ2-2	CASSLDAAGAGELFF	TGTGCCAGCAGCTTAGATGCGGCAGGGGCCGGGGAGCTGTTTTTT
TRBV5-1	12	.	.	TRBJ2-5	CASSRGRETQYF	TGCGCCAGCAGCCGTGGTAGAGAGACCCAGTACTTC
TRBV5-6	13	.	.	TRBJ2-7	CASSLASSYEQYF	TGTGCCAGCAGCTTGGCCAGCTCCTACGAGCAGTACTTC
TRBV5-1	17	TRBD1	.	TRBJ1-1	CASSSPGQGSRGAEAFF	TGCGCCAGCAGCTCACCGGGACAGGGGTCGCGAGGCGCTGAAGCTTTCTTT
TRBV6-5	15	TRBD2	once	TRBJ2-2	CASTATSGSTGELFF	TGTGCCAGCACCGCGACTAGCGGGTCAACCGGGGAGCTGTTTTTT
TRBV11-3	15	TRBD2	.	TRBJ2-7	CASSAGGTTRDEQYF	TGTGCCTCCTCCGCGGGGGGGACGACACGGGACGAGCAGTACTTC
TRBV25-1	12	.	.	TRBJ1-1	CASSGGQHKAFF	TGTGCCAGCAGTGGAGGTCAGCATAAAGCTTTCTTT
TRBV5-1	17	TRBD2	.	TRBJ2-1	CASSLRTSGRSRNEQFF	TGCGCCAGCAGCCTAAGGACTAGCGGGAGGTCCCGCAATGAGCAGTTCTTC
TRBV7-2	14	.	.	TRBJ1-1	CASSSFRSGDKAFF	TGTGCCAGCAGCTCATTCCGGTCCGGCGACAAAGCTTTCTTT
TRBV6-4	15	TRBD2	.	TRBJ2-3	CASSDEAGGVDTQYF	TGTGCCAGCAGTGACGAAGCGGGAGGTGTTGATACGCAGTATTTT
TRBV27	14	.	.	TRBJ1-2	CASSLSAQNYGYTF	TGTGCCAGCAGTTTATCTGCCCAGAACTATGGCTACACCTTC
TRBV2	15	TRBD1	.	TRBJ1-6	CASRGQGLANSPLHF	TGTGCCAGCAGGGGACAGGGTCTAGCAAATTCACCCCTCCACTTT
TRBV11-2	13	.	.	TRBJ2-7	CASSFGTGYEQYF	TGTGCCAGCAGCTTTGGGACTGGTTACGAGCAGTACTTC
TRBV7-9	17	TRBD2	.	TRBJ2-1	CASSLSLAGYRDNEQFF	TGTGCCAGCAGCTTATCCCTAGCGGGGTATAGGGACAATGAGCAGTTCTTC
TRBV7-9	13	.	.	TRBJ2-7	CASIRDISYEQYF	TGTGCCAGCATCAGGGACATATCCTACGAGCAGTACTTC
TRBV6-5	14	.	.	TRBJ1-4	CASSDRERVEKLFF	TGTGCCAGCAGTGACCGGGAAAGGGTTGAAAAACTGTTTTTT
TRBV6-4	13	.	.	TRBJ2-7	CASIYRSSYEQYF	TGTGCCAGCATATACAGGTCCTCCTACGAGCAGTACTTC
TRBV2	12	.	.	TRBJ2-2	CASSLYTGELFF	TGTGCCAGCAGTCTGTACACCGGGGAGCTGTTTTTT
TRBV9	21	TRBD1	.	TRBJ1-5	CASSATNRDRDLPPPNQPQHF	TGTGCCAGCAGCGCCACCAACCGGGACAGGGACCTACCACCACCCAATCAGCCCCAGCATTTT
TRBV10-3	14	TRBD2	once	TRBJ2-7	CAIRNSGIAYEQYF	TGTGCCATCAGAAATAGCGGGATAGCCTACGAGCAGTACTTC
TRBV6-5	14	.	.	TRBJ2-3	CASSDGGHTDTQYF	TGTGCCAGCAGTGACGGGGGGCACACAGATACGCAGTATTTT
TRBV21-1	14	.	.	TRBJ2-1	CASRTSGGDNEQFF	TGTGCCAGCAGGACTAGCGGGGGAGACAATGAGCAGTTCTTC
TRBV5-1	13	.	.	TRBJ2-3	CASSPDFTDTQYF	TGCGCCAGCAGCCCGGACTTCACAGATACGCAGTATTTT
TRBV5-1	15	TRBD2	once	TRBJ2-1	CASSLTGTSENEQFF	TGCGCCAGCAGCTTGACGGGGACTAGCGAGAATGAGCAGTTCTTC
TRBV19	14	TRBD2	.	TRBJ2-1	CASSGLAGGYEQFF	TGTGCCAGTTCTGGACTAGCGGGAGGATATGAGCAGTTCTTC
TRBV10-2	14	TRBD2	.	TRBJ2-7	CASSLAGGRGEQYF	TGCGCCAGCAGTCTAGCGGGAGGGAGAGGCGAGCAGTACTTC
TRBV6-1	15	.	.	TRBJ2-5	CASSPTLGAGETQYF	TGTGCCAGCAGCCCGACACTGGGGGCTGGGGAGACCCAGTACTTC
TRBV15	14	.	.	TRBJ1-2	CATSRDLTPGGYTF	TGTGCCACCAGCAGAGATCTAACACCGGGTGGCTACACCTTC
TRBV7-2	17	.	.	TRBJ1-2	CASSLEPWRAAAYGYTF	TGTGCCAGCAGCTTAGAGCCCTGGAGGGCAGCCGCCTATGGCTACACCTTC
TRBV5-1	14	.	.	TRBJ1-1	CASSLNGRDTEAFF	TGCGCCAGCAGCTTGAATGGCAGGGACACTGAAGCTTTCTTT
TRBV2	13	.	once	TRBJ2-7	CASSSDSLNEQYF	TGTGCCAGCAGTTCGGACTCCCTCAACGAGCAGTACTTC
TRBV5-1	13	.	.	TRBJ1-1	CASSLAQGTEAFF	TGCGCCAGCAGCTTGGCCCAGGGCACTGAAGCTTTCTTT
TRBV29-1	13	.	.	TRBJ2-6	CSVVFSGANVLTF	TGCAGCGTTGTATTCTCTGGGGCCAACGTCCTGACTTTC
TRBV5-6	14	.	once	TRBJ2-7	CASSLWVASYEQYF	TGTGCCAGCAGCTTGTGGGTAGCTTCCTACGAGCAGTACTTC
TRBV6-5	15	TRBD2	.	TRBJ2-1	CASSWTSGGAFEQFF	TGTGCCAGCAGTTGGACTAGCGGGGGGGCCTTTGAGCAGTTCTTC
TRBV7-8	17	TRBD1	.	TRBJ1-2	CASSLKGGGGGNYGYTF	TGTGCCAGCAGCTTAAAGGGTGGAGGAGGGGGCAACTATGGCTACACCTTC
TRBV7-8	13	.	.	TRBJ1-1	CASSSTGNTEAFF	TGTGCCAGCAGCAGTACAGGGAATACTGAAGCTTTCTTT
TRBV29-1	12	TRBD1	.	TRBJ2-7	CSVRDRVLEQYF	TGCAGCGTACGCGACAGGGTTCTCGAGCAGTACTTC
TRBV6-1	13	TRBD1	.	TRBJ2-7	CASRGQGRYEQYF	TGTGCCAGCCGCGGACAGGGGAGATACGAGCAGTACTTC
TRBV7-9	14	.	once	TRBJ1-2	CASSLVGQLDGYTF	TGTGCCAGCAGCTTAGTGGGGCAGTTAGATGGCTACACCTTC
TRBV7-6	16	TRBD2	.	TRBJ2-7	CASSSLAGGLSYEQYF	TGTGCCAGCAGCTCCCTAGCGGGGGGACTCTCCTACGAGCAGTACTTC
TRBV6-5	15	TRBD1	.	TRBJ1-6	CASSYRDRSGSPLHF	TGTGCCAGCAGTTATAGGGACAGGTCTGGTTCACCCCTCCACTTT
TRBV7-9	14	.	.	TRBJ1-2	CASSFLEGRYGYTF	TGTGCCAGCAGCTTCCTGGAAGGGAGGTATGGCTACACCTTC
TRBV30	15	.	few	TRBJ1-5	CAWSLNLGGNQPQHF	TGTGCCTGGAGTCTGAACTTGGGGGGTAATCAGCCCCAGCATTTT
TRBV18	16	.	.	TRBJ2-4	CASSPPAQGTRNIQYF	TGTGCCAGCTCACCACCGGCGCAGGGTACGAGAAACATTCAGTACTTC
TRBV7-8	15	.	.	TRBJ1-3	CASSLPAEPGNTIYF	TGTGCCAGCAGCTTACCGGCGGAGCCTGGAAACACCATATATTTT
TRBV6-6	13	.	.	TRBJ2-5	CASSMGGKETQYF	TGTGCCAGCAGCATGGGGGGAAAAGAGACCCAGTACTTC